This passage covers 18 T cell receptor beta chains from one sample sequenced in a study of blood T cells in healthy people across ages. A second PCR, run for roughly 7 to 12 cycles, used a sample-barcoded 5' primer plus a J-beta primer mix. A single record per CDR3 protein comes from TCRdb applying MiXCR to the 5' RACE reads. The data hold hundreds of thousands of distinct CDR3 sequences, with over 45% observed a single time. What was sequenced was blood. The source is a woman in her sixties or seventies in good health.

This chain uses TRBV18 with TRBJ2-7, with 8 bases matching TRBD1. The germline CDR1 and CDR2 sequences are KGHSH and LQKENI. V was clipped by 5 bases and J by 2 bases; unmatched bases: 5. The CDR3 length is 14 residues. The CDR3 sequence is CASSEDRVPYEQYF. In DNA, the CDR3 is TGTGCCAGCTCAGAGGACAGGGTCCCCTACGAGCAGTACTTC.

The rearrangement uses TRBV6-2 or TRBV6-3 and TRBJ2-3, with 11 bases fitting TRBD2. The CDR3 spans 15 residues. V shed 5 bases and J 6 bases; nucleotides not matched to a gene: 7. Germline CDR1 is MNHEY and CDR2 is SVGEGT. The CDR3 DNA sequence: TGTGCCAGCAGTCAAAGACTAGCGGGAAGGGATACGCAGTATTTT. Its protein is CASSQRLAGRDTQYF.

CDR3 sequence: CSARDALGTDTQYF. The CDR3 nucleotides read TGCAGTGCTAGAGACGCCCTCGGCACAGATACGCAGTATTTT. J is TRBJ2-3 and V is TRBV20-1; D remains ambiguous. V lost 0 bases, J lost 1 base, and 8 bases lay in between. Germline CDR1 DFQATT, CDR2 SNEGSKA (reference sequence). CDR3 length: 14 amino acids.

The V call is TRBV12-3 or TRBV12-4, the J call TRBJ1-2; no definite D call. Trimming removed 8 bases at V and 3 bases at J, with 13 bases between. This CDR3 has 13 residues. The CDR3 loop is CASRVDEDYGYTF. The DNA for the CDR3 is TGTGCCAGCCGCGTGGATGAGGACTATGGCTACACCTTC.

The chain combines TRBV5-1 with TRBJ2-5; perhaps TRBD2 as D (5 bases). CDR3 length: 16 amino acids. CDR1 is SGHRS, CDR2 YFSETQ, per germline. The ends were cut back, 0 bases at V and 1 base at J, with 13 bases in the middle. As DNA, the CDR3 is TGCGCCAGCAGCTTGGTCGGGGTACCCACCCAAGAGACCCAGTACTTC. Translated: CASSLVGVPTQETQYF.

This clonotype showed up just a few times. The chain recombines TRBV27 with TRBJ2-5; no reliable D call. Germline values: CDR1 MNHEY, CDR2 SMNVEV (reference sequence). Deletions cut 5 bases from V and 7 bases from J, with 17 bases between. The CDR3 spans 14 residues. As DNA, the CDR3 is TGTGCCAGCAGTCCAGACTTGGCAGCAGGGACCCAGTACTTC. Protein: CASSPDLAAGTQYF.

The chain recombines TRBV6-2 or TRBV6-3 with TRBJ1-5, with D maybe TRBD1 (6 bases). The CDR3 length is 15 residues. The ends were cut back, 0 bases at V and 4 bases at J, with 10 bases in the middle. CDR1 and CDR2 from the germline V gene are MNHEY and SVGEGT. As DNA, the CDR3 is TGTGCCAGCAGTTACTCCGGGGGCTCAAATCAGCCCCAGCATTTT. It is translated as CASSYSGGSNQPQHF.

The chain combines TRBV7-2 with TRBJ2-4, with 10 bases fitting TRBD2. The end of the DNA fits TRBJ2-7 better, so the J call may be wrong. This CDR3 has 15 residues. Germline V lookup: CDR1 SGHTA, CDR2 FQGNSA. CDR3 DNA: TGTGCCAGCAGGACCACTAGCGGGATCTTCTACGAGCAGTACTTC. It encodes CASRTTSGIFYEQYF.

This clonotype has just one count. This chain joins TRBV29-1 and TRBJ1-1, with no clear D. With 3 bases removed from V and 9 bases from J, the gap between germline ends came to 14 bases. Germline V gives CDR1 SQVTM, CDR2 ANQGSEA. The CDR3 consists of 12 residues. In DNA, the CDR3 is TGCAGCGTTGAGGGGAGGCGGACTCAAGCTTTCTTT. Translating gives CSVEGRRTQAFF.

The rearrangement links TRBV5-1 to TRBJ2-7; no clear D gene. CDR3 length equals 14 residues. Trimming shortened V by 0 bases and J by 0 bases, and 7 bases separated the two germline ends. Germline loops: CDR1 SGHRS, CDR2 YFSETQ. The CDR3 DNA sequence: TGCGCCAGCAGCTTGGTCCCAAACTCCTACGAGCAGTACTTC. Protein product: CASSLVPNSYEQYF.

This clonotype was recorded a few times. The chain couples TRBV7-2 to TRBJ1-2; D is undetermined. The CDR3 has 14 residues. In germline, CDR1 is SGHTA, CDR2 FQGNSA. The V gene lost 6 bases and the J gene lost 5 bases, with 16 bases spanning the gap. The CDR3 here is CASSAHSRQYGYTF. The CDR3 DNA reads as TGTGCCAGCAGTGCCCACAGCCGCCAGTATGGCTACACCTTC.

This sequence joins TRBV20-1 and TRBJ1-1; D is possibly TRBD1 (6 bases). This CDR3 is built from 14 residues. Per germline, CDR1 DFQATT and CDR2 SNEGSKA (reference sequence). V was shortened by 6 bases and J by 4 bases, with 18 bases between the two germline ends. The CDR3 region is CSAPRYGGGTEAFF. CDR3 DNA: TGCAGTGCGCCTAGGTATGGGGGCGGCACTGAAGCTTTCTTT.

The chain employs TRBV4-2 and TRBJ1-4; D unresolved. This CDR3 has 14 amino acids. Trimming took off 4 bases at V and 8 bases at J, with 14 bases between the two ends. The germline V gene encodes CDR1 LGHNA and CDR2 YNFKEQ. The CDR3 spells CASSLYSPDEKLFF. DNA of the CDR3: TGTGCCAGCAGCCTTTACAGTCCTGACGAAAAACTGTTTTTT.

This clonotype was counted ten times or more. The chain is built from TRBV29-1 and TRBJ2-3; D perhaps matches TRBD2 (6 bases). This CDR3 region has 12 residues. Deletions cut 4 bases from V and 4 bases from J, with 9 bases between. The germline V gene encodes CDR1 SQVTM and CDR2 ANQGSEA. CDR3 in DNA: TGCAGCGTTGGCACGGGAGCAGATACGCAGTATTTT. Its protein is CSVGTGADTQYF.

The chain is built from TRBV27 and TRBJ2-7; D gene unclear. Germline V gives CDR1 MNHEY, CDR2 SMNVEV (reference sequence). The CDR3 length is 15 residues. V shed 6 bases and J shed 1 base, with 16 bases lying between them. The CDR3 here is CASRWSGRSSYEQYF. CDR3 nucleotide sequence: TGTGCCAGCAGGTGGTCGGGTAGGTCATCCTACGAGCAGTACTTC.

The rearrangement joins TRBV10-3 to TRBJ2-3, with D perhaps TRBD2 (5 bases). The CDR3 length is 12 residues. CDR1 is ENHRY, CDR2 SYGVKD, per germline. V lost 1 base, J lost 10 bases, and 9 bases lay in between. The CDR3 DNA follows: TGTGCCATCAGTGAGTTTAGCGAGGCGCAGTATTTT. Amino acids: CAISEFSEAQYF.

The rearrangement links TRBV27 to TRBJ2-7, with 15 bases fitting TRBD2. The CDR3 has 15 residues. Trimming took 7 bases from V and 7 from J; bases not matched to a gene: 8. Looked up from germline, CDR1 is MNHEY and CDR2 is SMNVEV (reference sequence). This chain's CDR3 is CASTPGTSGRNEQYF. CDR3 bases: TGTGCCAGCACCCCGGGGACTAGCGGGAGGAATGAGCAGTACTTC.

The rearrangement uses TRBV9 and TRBJ2-3; D remains ambiguous. Looked up from germline, CDR1 is SGDLS and CDR2 is YYNGEE. V lost 0 bases to trimming and J lost 0 bases, with 8 bases between them. The CDR3 sequence is 15 residues long. DNA for the CDR3: TGTGCCAGCAGCGTAGAGGGCTGGAGCACAGATACGCAGTATTTT. Translated, it gives CASSVEGWSTDTQYF.